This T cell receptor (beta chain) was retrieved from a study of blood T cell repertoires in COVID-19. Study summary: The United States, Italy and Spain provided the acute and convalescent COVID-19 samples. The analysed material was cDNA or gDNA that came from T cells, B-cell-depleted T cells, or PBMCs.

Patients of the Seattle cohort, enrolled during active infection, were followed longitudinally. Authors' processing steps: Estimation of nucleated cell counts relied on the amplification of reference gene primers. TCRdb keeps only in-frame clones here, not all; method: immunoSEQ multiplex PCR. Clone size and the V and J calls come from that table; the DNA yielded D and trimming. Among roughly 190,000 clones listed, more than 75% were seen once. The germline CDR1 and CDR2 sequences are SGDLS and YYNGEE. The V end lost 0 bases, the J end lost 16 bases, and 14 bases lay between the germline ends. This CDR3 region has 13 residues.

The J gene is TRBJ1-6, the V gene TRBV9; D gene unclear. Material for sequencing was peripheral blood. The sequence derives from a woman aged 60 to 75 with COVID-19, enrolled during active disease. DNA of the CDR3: TGTGCCAGCAGCGTAGACCCCCAGTTCCCTCTCCACTTT. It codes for CASSVDPQFPLHF.